One sample yielded the 4 T cell receptor beta chains listed below, sequenced in a study of vaccination effects on CD4 cells after COVID-19. Their target antigens are unknown. The repertoire was sequenced with immunoSEQ multiplex PCR; TCRdb's copy has only in-frame clones and lacks some. The table lists 60,000 to 80,000 clones, 74% of them singletons. Isolation of CD4+ T cells took place after around 10 days of culture. Participants received two doses of either the BNT162b2 or mRNA-1273 vaccine. The sample here was CD4+ T cells from PBMCs cultured without peptide, taken after COVID-19 vaccination. The source of these receptors is a human donor who received a COVID-19 vaccine.

The chain carries TRBV30 and TRBJ1-5, with D possibly matching TRBD1 (5 bases). Germline CDR1 GTSNPN, CDR2 SVGIG (reference sequence). Trimming left V 1 base short and J 2 bases short, with 9 bases between. This CDR3 region has 14 residues. CDR3 bases: TGTGCCTGGAGTGGGGGCAGGGGCAATCAGCCCCAGCATTTT. Residues: CAWSGGRGNQPQHF.

This clone was recorded once. V and J are TRBV15 and TRBJ2-5; maybe TRBD2 (6 bases). Trimming cost V 0 bases and J 4 bases, with 18 bases left between them. The V gene's germline CDR1 is LNHNV and CDR2 YYDKDF (reference sequence). The CDR3 has 17 amino acids. The CDR3 is CATSRDGRDLPGETQYF. The CDR3 bases are TGTGCCACCAGCAGAGACGGACGGGACTTACCCGGAGAGACCCAGTACTTC.

The chain carries TRBV24-1 and TRBJ2-5; D gene unclear. Trimming cost V 5 bases and J 4 bases, with 13 bases left between them. The CDR3 is 14 residues long. Germline V lookup: CDR1 KGHDR, CDR2 SFDVKD. Written as DNA, the CDR3 is TGTGCCACCAGTGGAGCTGCGGTGATAGAGACCCAGTACTTC. Amino acid sequence: CATSGAAVIETQYF.

The chain joins TRBV10-1 to TRBJ1-6, with D unresolved. Germline V CDR1 and CDR2: WNHNN, SYGVQD (reference sequence). The CDR3 runs to 14 residues. Trimming took off 6 bases at V and 9 bases at J, with 15 bases between the two ends. The CDR3, as DNA: TGCGCCAGCAGGGAGAGGAGGGATGGTTCACCCCTCCACTTT. Residues: CASRERRDGSPLHF.